Below, 6 T cell receptor beta chains from the same sample are listed, as sequenced in a study of cytomegalovirus exposure and HLA in healthy donors. 13 Jbeta primers and 60 Vbeta primers were used for the PCR. Assay: immunoSEQ multiplex PCR; the TCRdb copy retains only in-frame clones and omits some. The repertoire holds some 180,000 clones, with 80% as singletons. Sequenced input: PBMCs. The receptors derive from a girl aged 10-17 years in good health and CMV-seropositive.

This clone appeared a few times. Written as DNA, the CDR3 is TGCGCCCACACATGGGACGGGAGGACGTACGAGCAGTACTTC. Amino acid sequence: CAHTWDGRTYEQYF. The chain is built from TRBV10-1 and TRBJ2-7; 7 bases align to TRBD2. Germline V gene data show CDR1 as WNHNN and CDR2 as SYGVQD (reference sequence). V trimming: 11 bases; J trimming: 4 bases; junction bases outside the gene matches: 14. The CDR3 has 14 residues.

The chain uses TRBV6-5 and TRBJ2-1, with TRBD2 matching 8 bases. After removal of 5 bases from V and 6 bases from J, the junction contained 9 bases not matched to a gene. The germline V gene encodes CDR1 MNHEY and CDR2 SVGAGI. The CDR3 covers 15 residues. CDR3 nucleotide sequence: TGTGCCAGCAGTCCCCTGCCGGGAGGGCCCAATGAGCAGTTCTTC. This translates into CASSPLPGGPNEQFF.

This clone has a handful of counts. This chain connects TRBV5-4 to TRBJ2-2; no reliable D call. CDR1 and CDR2 (germline): SGHNT, YYREEE (reference sequence). V was shortened by 2 bases and J by 6 bases, with 5 bases between the two germline ends. The CDR3 is 12 amino acids. As DNA, the CDR3 is TGTGCCAGCAGCTTTGTCTCCGGGGAGCTGTTTTTT. Its protein is CASSFVSGELFF.

This chain connects TRBV6-5 to TRBJ2-7; 7 bases fit TRBD1. The germline V gene encodes CDR1 MNHEY and CDR2 SVGAGI. V was clipped by 2 bases and J by 3 bases; unmatched bases: 7. The CDR3 length is 15 residues. CDR3 coding DNA: TGTGCCAGCAGTTACACGGTGAACAGGGGCTACGAGCAGTACTTC. It yields the protein CASSYTVNRGYEQYF.

V is TRBV6-5 and J is TRBJ2-5, with 8 bases identical to TRBD1. The CDR3 has 13 residues. J was trimmed by 5 bases and V by 7 bases; bases with no gene match: 6. Germline assignment: CDR1 MNHEY and CDR2 SVGAGI. CDR3 protein: CASNRGVGETQYF. The CDR3 region has the DNA TGTGCCAGCAACAGGGGGGTAGGGGAGACCCAGTACTTC.

The sample holds one count of this clone. The J gene is TRBJ1-1, the V gene TRBV18, with D tentatively TRBD1 (5 bases). This CDR3 region has 13 residues. The V end was cut by 8 bases, the J end by 1 base, with 11 bases between. Germline V gene sequence: CDR1 KGHSH, CDR2 LQKENI. CDR3 amino acids: CASADGANTEAFF. The CDR3 DNA sequence: TGTGCCAGCGCGGATGGGGCGAACACTGAAGCTTTCTTT.